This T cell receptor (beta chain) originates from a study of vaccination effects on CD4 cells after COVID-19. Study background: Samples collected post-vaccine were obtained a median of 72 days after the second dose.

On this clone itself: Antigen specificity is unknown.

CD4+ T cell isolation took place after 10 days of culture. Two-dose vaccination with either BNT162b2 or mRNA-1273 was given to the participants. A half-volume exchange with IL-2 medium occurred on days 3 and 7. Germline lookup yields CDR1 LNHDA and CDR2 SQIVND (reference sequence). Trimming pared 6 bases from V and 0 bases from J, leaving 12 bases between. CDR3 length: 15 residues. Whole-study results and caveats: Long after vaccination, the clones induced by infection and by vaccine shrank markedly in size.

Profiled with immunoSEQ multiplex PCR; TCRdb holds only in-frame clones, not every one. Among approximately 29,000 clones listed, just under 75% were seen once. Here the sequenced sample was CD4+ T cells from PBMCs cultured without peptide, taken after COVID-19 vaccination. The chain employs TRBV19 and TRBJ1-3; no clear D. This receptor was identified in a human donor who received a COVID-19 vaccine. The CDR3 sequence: CASRADRSSGNTIYF. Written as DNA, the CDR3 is TGTGCCAGTAGGGCAGACCGAAGCTCTGGAAACACCATATATTTT.